The clone carrying this T cell receptor beta chain was counted a few times. The junction does not match germline at one end; this may be a read error. This entry belongs to a study of regulatory T cells in long-lasting Graves disease. This CDR3 has 14 amino acids. Germline V gene data show CDR1 as LNHDA and CDR2 as SQIVND (reference sequence). Time point specified: persistent/refractory GD, antithyroid drugs over 5 years with positive TRAb. The TCR library used RNA extracted from PBMCs. Building of the TCR beta libraries involved iRepertoire HTBI primers and Arm-PCR of CDR3 regions. Using its own MiXCR run on the multiplex PCR reads, TCRdb lists one record per CDR3 protein. The repertoire holds approximately 360,000 distinct CDR3 sequences, 23% seen once, with around 30% in the top ten.

The TCR originated in a woman between 40 and 55 years old with Graves disease. The input for sequencing was peripheral blood mononuclear cells (PBMCs), taken when the disease was refractory, from a patient treated with antithyroid drugs. This rearrangement joins TRBV19 to TRBJ1-1, with D hard to call. The CDR3 DNA follows: TGTGCCAGTAATCGGCCAACCTTGAACACCGAAGCTTTCTTT. Residues: CASNRPTLNTEAFF.